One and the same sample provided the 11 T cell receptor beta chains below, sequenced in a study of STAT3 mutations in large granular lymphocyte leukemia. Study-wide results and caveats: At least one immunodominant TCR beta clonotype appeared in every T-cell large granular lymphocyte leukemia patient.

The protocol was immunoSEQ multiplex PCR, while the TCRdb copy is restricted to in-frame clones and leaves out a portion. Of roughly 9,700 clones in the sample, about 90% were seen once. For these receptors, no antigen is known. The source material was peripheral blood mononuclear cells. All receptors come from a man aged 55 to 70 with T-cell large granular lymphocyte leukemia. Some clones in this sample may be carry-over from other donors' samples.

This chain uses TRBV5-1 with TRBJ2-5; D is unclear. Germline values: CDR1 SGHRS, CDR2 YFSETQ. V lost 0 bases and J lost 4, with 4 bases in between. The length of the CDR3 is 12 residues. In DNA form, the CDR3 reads TGCGCCAGCAGCTTGGTCCCAGAGACCCAGTACTTC. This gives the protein CASSLVPETQYF.

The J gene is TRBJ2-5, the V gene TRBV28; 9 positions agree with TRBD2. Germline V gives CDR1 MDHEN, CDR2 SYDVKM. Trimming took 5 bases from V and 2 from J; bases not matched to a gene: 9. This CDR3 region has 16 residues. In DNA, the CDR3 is TGTGCCAGCAGTCCCGGGACTAGCCCAACTCAAGAGACCCAGTACTTC. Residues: CASSPGTSPTQETQYF.

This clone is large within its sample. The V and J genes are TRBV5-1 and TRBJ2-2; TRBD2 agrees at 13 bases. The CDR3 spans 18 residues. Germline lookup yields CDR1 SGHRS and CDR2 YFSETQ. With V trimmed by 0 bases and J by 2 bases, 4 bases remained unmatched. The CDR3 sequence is CASSLGRGLAGNTGELFF. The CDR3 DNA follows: TGCGCCAGCAGCTTGGGGCGGGGACTAGCGGGAAACACCGGGGAGCTGTTTTTT.

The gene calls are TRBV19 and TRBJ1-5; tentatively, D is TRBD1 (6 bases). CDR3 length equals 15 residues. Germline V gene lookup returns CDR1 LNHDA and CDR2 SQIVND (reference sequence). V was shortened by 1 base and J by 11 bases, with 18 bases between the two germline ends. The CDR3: CASSIVGRGPVAQHF. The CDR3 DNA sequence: TGTGCCAGTAGTATAGTAGGTCGGGGGCCGGTTGCCCAGCATTTT.

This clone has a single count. CDR3 nucleotide sequence: TGCGCCAGCAGAGCGGTGGGCGGAAACACCATATATTTT. Translated: CASRAVGGNTIYF. The chain employs TRBV5-1 and TRBJ1-3; D call uncertain. CDR3 length equals 13 residues. Germline loops: CDR1 SGHRS, CDR2 YFSETQ. The V end was cut by 5 bases, the J end by 4 bases, with 10 bases between.

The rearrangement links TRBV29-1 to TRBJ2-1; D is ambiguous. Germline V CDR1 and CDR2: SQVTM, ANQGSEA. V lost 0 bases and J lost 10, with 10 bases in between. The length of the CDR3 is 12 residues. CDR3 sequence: CSVEDKVTEQFF. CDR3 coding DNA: TGCAGCGTTGAAGATAAGGTTACCGAGCAGTTCTTC.

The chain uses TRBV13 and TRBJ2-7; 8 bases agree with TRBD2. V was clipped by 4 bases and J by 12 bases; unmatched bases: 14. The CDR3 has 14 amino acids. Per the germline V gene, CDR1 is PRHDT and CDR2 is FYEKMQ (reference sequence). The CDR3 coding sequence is TGTGCCAGCAGCTCCTGGACTAGCTCGAATTTTCGGTACTTC. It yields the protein CASSSWTSSNFRYF.

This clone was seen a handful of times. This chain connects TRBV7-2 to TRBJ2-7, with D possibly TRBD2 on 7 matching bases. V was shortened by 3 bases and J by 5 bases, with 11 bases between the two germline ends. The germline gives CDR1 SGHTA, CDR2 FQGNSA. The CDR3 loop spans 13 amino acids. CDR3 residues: CASSFWGGHEQYF. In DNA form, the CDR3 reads TGTGCCAGCAGCTTTTGGGGGGGCCACGAGCAGTACTTC.

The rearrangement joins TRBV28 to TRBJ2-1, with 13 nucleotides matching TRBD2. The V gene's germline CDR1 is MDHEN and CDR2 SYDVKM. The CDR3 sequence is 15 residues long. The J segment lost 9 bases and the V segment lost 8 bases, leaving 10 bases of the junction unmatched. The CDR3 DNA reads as TGTGCCAGCTCCCCCGGGACTAGCGGGGCGTTTGAGCAGTTCTTC. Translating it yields CASSPGTSGAFEQFF.

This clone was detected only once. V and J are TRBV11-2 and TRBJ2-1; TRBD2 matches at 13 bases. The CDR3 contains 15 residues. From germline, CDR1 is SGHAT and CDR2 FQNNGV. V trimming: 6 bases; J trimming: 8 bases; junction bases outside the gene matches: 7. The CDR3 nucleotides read TGTGCCAGCAGTCGGACTAGCGGGAGTTGGGATGAGCAGTTCTTC. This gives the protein CASSRTSGSWDEQFF.

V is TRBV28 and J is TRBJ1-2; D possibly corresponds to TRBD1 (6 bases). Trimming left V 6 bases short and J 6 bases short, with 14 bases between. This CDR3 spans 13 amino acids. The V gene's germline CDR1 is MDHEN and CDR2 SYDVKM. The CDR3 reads CASSLEQGHGYTF. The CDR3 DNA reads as TGTGCCAGCAGCCTCGAACAGGGTCATGGCTACACCTTC.